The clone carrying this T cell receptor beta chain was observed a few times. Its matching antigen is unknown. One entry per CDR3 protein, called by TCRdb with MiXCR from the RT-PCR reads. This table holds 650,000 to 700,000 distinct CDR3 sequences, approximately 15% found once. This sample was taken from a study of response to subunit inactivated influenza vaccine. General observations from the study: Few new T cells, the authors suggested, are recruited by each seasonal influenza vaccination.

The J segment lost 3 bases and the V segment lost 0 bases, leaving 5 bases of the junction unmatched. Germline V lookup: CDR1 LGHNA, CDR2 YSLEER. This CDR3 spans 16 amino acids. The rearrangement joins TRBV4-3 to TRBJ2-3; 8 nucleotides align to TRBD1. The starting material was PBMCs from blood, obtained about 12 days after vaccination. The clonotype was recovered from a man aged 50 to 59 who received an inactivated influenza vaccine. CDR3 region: CASSQEPGGITDTQYF. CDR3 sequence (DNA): TGCGCCAGCAGCCAAGAGCCAGGGGGCATAACAGATACGCAGTATTTT.